This entry lists 13 T cell receptor beta chains sequenced from one sample in a study of cytomegalovirus exposure and HLA in healthy donors. 13 Jbeta primers and 60 Vbeta primers were used for the PCR. The protocol was immunoSEQ multiplex PCR, while the TCRdb copy is restricted to in-frame clones and leaves out a portion. The table records approximately 110,000 clones, 60% to 80% of them present only once. The material sequenced was PBMCs. These receptors were obtained from a woman aged 35 to 49 in good health and CMV-seropositive.

The chain uses TRBV9 and TRBJ1-2; 10 nucleotides align to TRBD1. With 3 bases clipped from V and 8 bases from J, the junction kept 7 bases outside the gene matches. This CDR3 is 14 amino acids long. CDR1 is SGDLS and CDR2 is YYNGEE in the germline V gene. CDR3 in amino acids: CASSDPDRGGGYTF. CDR3 nucleotides: TGTGCCAGCAGCGACCCGGACAGGGGGGGAGGCTACACCTTC.

This clone was seen a handful of times. V gene TRBV20-1 combines with J gene TRBJ1-1, with 7 nucleotides matching TRBD1. The V gene end was trimmed by 4 bases and the J gene end by 8 bases; junction bases not matched to a gene: 1. CDR3 length: 10 residues. In germline, CDR1 is DFQATT, CDR2 SNEGSKA (reference sequence). CDR3 DNA: TGCAGTGCTACAGGGGGGGAAGCTTTCTTT. This encodes CSATGGEAFF.

The chain couples TRBV4-1 to TRBJ1-5; D remains unclear. The V gene lost 1 base and the J gene lost 2 bases, with 12 bases spanning the gap. Germline V gene sequence: CDR1 MGHRA, CDR2 YSYEKL. The CDR3 spans 16 residues. The CDR3 here is CASSQVENGGNQPQHF. For the CDR3, the DNA is TGCGCCAGCAGCCAAGTGGAGAATGGAGGCAATCAGCCCCAGCATTTT.

The V and J genes are TRBV7-2 and TRBJ2-3; 7 bases are shared with TRBD2. V dropped 5 bases and J dropped 3; count of bases not matched to a gene: 8. The CDR3 runs 15 residues. CDR1 is SGHTA, CDR2 FQGNSA, per germline. CDR3 bases: TGTGCCAGCAGCAGTCGACGGGGGGAAACAGATACGCAGTATTTT. As protein: CASSSRRGETDTQYF. Looking up the rest from reference TRBV7-2 and TRBJ2-3 gives the full variable domain: GAGVSQSPSNKVTEKGKDVELRCDPISGHTALYWYRQSLGQGLEFLIYFQGNSAPDKSGLPSDRFSAERTGGSVSTLTIQRTQQEDSAVYLCASSSRRGETDTQYFGPGTRLTVL.

This clone showed up just once. The chain is built from TRBV4-2 and TRBJ2-2, with 7 bases fitting TRBD2. Germline assignment: CDR1 LGHNA and CDR2 YNFKEQ. Trimming at V came to 4 bases and at J to 0 bases, leaving 5 bases not matched to a gene. The CDR3 has 16 residues. CDR3 amino acids: CASSLWSGANTGELFF. As DNA, the CDR3 is TGTGCCAGCAGCCTATGGAGCGGGGCGAACACCGGGGAGCTGTTTTTT.

The chain links TRBV4-1 to TRBJ2-1; no firm D call. Germline CDR1 reads MGHRA; CDR2 reads YSYEKL. The CDR3 is 13 amino acids. Trimming took 1 base from V and 8 from J, leaving 9 bases between them. CDR3 amino acids: CASSQGVIYEQFF. The CDR3 DNA reads TGCGCCAGCAGCCAAGGTGTTATCTATGAGCAGTTCTTC.

V and J are TRBV5-1 and TRBJ2-3, with D unclear. Trimming shortened V by 0 bases and J by 5 bases, and 7 bases separated the two germline ends. Germline lookup yields CDR1 SGHRS and CDR2 YFSETQ. The CDR3 extends over 13 amino acids. The CDR3 DNA reads as TGCGCCAGCAGCTTGGTTCTCGGAGATACGCAGTATTTT. Translated, it gives CASSLVLGDTQYF.

The chain recombines TRBV27 with TRBJ2-1; tentatively, D is TRBD1 (6 bases). The CDR3 totals 15 residues. Trimming took off 4 bases at V and 0 bases at J, with 10 bases between the two ends. From germline, CDR1 is MNHEY and CDR2 SMNVEV (reference sequence). CDR3 in amino acids: CASSYDRSSYNEQFF. The CDR3 bases are TGTGCCAGCAGTTACGACAGGAGCTCCTACAATGAGCAGTTCTTC.

The V call is TRBV7-9, the J call TRBJ1-1; possibly TRBD1 for D (5 bases). The germline gives CDR1 SEHNR, CDR2 FQNEAQ (reference sequence). The CDR3 totals 17 residues. Trimming removed 5 bases at V and 4 bases at J, with 23 bases between. The CDR3: CASSPQSPAGRPTEAFF. CDR3 DNA: TGTGCCAGCAGCCCACAGTCGCCGGCAGGGCGGCCCACTGAAGCTTTCTTT.

This clone was seen only once. The rearrangement joins TRBV13 to TRBJ1-1, with D tentatively TRBD1 (5 bases). The CDR3 consists of 15 residues. V shed 1 base and J shed 4 bases, with 13 bases lying between them. Germline lookup yields CDR1 PRHDT and CDR2 FYEKMQ (reference sequence). CDR3 loop: CASSLESRVGTEAFF. CDR3 bases: TGTGCCAGCAGCTTAGAATCCAGGGTTGGCACTGAAGCTTTCTTT.

This clone was found a few times. The J gene is TRBJ1-1, the V gene TRBV5-1; D is unresolved. The CDR3 extends over 13 amino acids. Germline CDR1 and CDR2: SGHRS and YFSETQ. Trimming took off 3 bases at V and 6 bases at J, with 12 bases between the two ends. Written as DNA, the CDR3 is TGCGCCAGCAGCTGGTCCCCGGGGTCTGAAGCTTTCTTT. Its translation is CASSWSPGSEAFF.

This clone was observed a single time. The chain is built from TRBV4-3 and TRBJ2-4; no reliable D call. The CDR3 is made up of 13 amino acids. The V end lost 1 base, the J end lost 9 bases, and 10 bases lay between the germline ends. Germline CDR1 is LGHNA and CDR2 is YSLEER. CDR3 amino acids: CASSQAVRSIQYF. The DNA of the CDR3 is TGCGCCAGCAGCCAAGCGGTGAGGTCCATTCAGTACTTC.

The chain links TRBV28 to TRBJ1-2; D remains unclear. The V end was cut by 2 bases, the J end by 5 bases, with 9 bases between. Germline loops: CDR1 MDHEN, CDR2 SYDVKM. CDR3 size: 13 residues. The CDR3 reads CASSLPQVYGYTF. DNA of the CDR3: TGTGCCAGCAGTTTACCCCAGGTTTATGGCTACACCTTC.